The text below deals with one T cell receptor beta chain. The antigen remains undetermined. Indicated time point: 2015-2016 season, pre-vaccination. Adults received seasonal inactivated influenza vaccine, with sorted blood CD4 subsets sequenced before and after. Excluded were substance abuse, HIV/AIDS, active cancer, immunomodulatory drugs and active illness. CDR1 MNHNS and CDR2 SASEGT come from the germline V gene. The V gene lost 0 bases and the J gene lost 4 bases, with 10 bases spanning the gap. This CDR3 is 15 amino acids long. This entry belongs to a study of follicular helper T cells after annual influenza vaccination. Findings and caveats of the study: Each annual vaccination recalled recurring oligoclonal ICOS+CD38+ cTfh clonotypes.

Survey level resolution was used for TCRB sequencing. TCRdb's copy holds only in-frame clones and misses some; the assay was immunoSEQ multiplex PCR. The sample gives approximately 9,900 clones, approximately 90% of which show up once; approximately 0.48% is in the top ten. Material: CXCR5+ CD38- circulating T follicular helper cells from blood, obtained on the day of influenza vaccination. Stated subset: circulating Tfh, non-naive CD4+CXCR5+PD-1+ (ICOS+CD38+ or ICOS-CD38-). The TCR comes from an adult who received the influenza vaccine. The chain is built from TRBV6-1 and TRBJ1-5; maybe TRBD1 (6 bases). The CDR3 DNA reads TGTGCCAGCAGTGAAGCTCAGGGGCTGAATCAGCCCCAGCATTTT. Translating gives CASSEAQGLNQPQHF.